Listed below are T cell receptor beta chains from one sample, sequenced in a study of OX40 agonist ivuxolimab in advanced cancers. The data were produced by immunoSEQ multiplex PCR, yet TCRdb's version contains in-frame clones alone and is incomplete. This table has 65,000 to 80,000 clones, approximately 92% appearing once. Here the sequenced sample was CD4+ or CD8+ T cells sorted from blood, taken in a trial of the OX40 agonist ivuxolimab. The receptor set was obtained from an adult with an advanced solid tumor such as melanoma, head and neck, liver or kidney cancer. Each CDR3 is given with its conserved first and last residue. D genes are given only for firm matches. Expanded clones are given a class, and other clones once, few, many or no size at all.

clone_size d_call j_call v_call cdr3_aa cdr3_nt
NA NA TRBJ1-5 TRBV6-6 CASSYGMRGLPQHF TGTGCCAGCAGTTACGGTATGCGGGGGTTGCCCCAGCATTTT
NA NA TRBJ2-7 TRBV11-1 CASSLAGGQFYEQYF TGTGCCAGCAGCTTAGCTGGAGGGCAGTTCTACGAGCAGTACTTC
NA NA TRBJ2-2 TRBV2 CASSELGGGELFF TGTGCCAGCAGTGAATTGGGGGGCGGGGAGCTGTTTTTT
NA TRBD2 TRBJ2-3 TRBV15 CATSPRLAGAADTQYF TGTGCCACCAGCCCCCGACTAGCGGGAGCAGCAGATACGCAGTATTTT
NA NA TRBJ2-3 TRBV21-1 CASSGTSGKTDTQYF TGTGCCAGCAGTGGAACTAGCGGGAAAACAGATACGCAGTATTTT
once NA TRBJ1-1 TRBV6-7 CASSYREWGRTNTEAFF TGTGCCAGCAGTTACAGGGAGTGGGGCAGGACGAACACTGAAGCTTTCTTT
NA TRBD2 TRBJ2-3 TRBV30 CAWSGLAMADTQYF TGTGCCTGGAGTGGACTAGCGATGGCAGATACGCAGTATTTT
NA NA TRBJ1-5 TRBV5-1 CASSLAANQPQHF TGCGCCAGCAGCTTGGCCGCCAATCAGCCCCAGCATTTT
once NA TRBJ2-3 TRBV27 CASSLSRGGGGDTQYF TGTGCCAGCAGTTTATCGAGGGGTGGGGGAGGCGATACGCAGTATTTT
once NA TRBJ2-3 TRBV18 CASSASTDTQYF TGTGCCAGCTCAGCGAGCACAGATACGCAGTATTTT
few NA TRBJ2-7 TRBV5-6 CASTVRGEQYF TGTGCCAGCACAGTTCGTGGCGAGCAGTACTTC
NA NA TRBJ1-5 TRBV7-8 CASSLIGGSANQPQHF TGTGCCAGCAGCTTAATCGGGGGATCGGCAAATCAGCCCCAGCATTTT
NA NA TRBJ2-1 TRBV11-3 CASSLEQRTGLYNEQFF TGTGCCAGCAGCTTAGAACAGCGTACGGGGCTTTACAATGAGCAGTTCTTC
NA TRBD2 TRBJ2-3 TRBV28 CASRTLGGEGQADTDTQYF TGTGCCAGCAGAACCCTTGGTGGGGAGGGCCAGGCTGACACAGATACGCAGTATTTT
NA NA TRBJ2-6 TRBV5-1 CASSLAGVSGANVLTF TGCGCCAGCAGCTTGGCCGGGGTCTCTGGGGCCAACGTCCTGACTTTC
NA TRBD1 TRBJ2-7 TRBV5-1 CASSLSQGASYEQYF TGCGCCAGCAGCTTGTCCCAGGGGGCTAGTTACGAGCAGTACTTC
NA NA TRBJ1-5 TRBV2 CASSELGPQHF TGTGCCAGCAGTGAACTAGGGCCCCAGCATTTT
NA TRBD1 TRBJ1-2 TRBV7-2 CASSHNVGQGYGYTF TGTGCCAGCAGCCACAACGTTGGACAGGGCTATGGCTACACCTTC
NA NA TRBJ2-3 TRBV5-6 CASSLVLDTTDTQYF TGTGCCAGCAGCTTGGTTTTGGACACGACAGATACGCAGTATTTT
few NA TRBJ1-1 TRBV7-6 CASSQAVPSEAFF TGTGCCAGCAGTCAAGCGGTCCCGAGCGAAGCTTTCTTT
few NA TRBJ2-7 TRBV11-3 CASSLASYEQYF TGTGCCAGCAGCTTAGCGTCCTACGAGCAGTACTTC
NA TRBD1 TRBJ2-5 TRBV11-1 CASSSRDRTKETQYF TGTGCCAGCAGCTCCCGGGACAGGACTAAAGAGACCCAGTACTTC